What follows are 6 T cell receptor beta chains derived from one specimen sequenced in a study of T-cell memory formation after mild COVID-19. TCRdb reprocessed the 5' RACE reads with MiXCR, giving one entry per CDR3 protein. The sample includes approximately 450,000 distinct CDR3 sequences, approximately 18% seen only once; the top ten take 12%. The sequencing sample was made of PBMCs or a T cell subset sorted from them (not recorded which). The receptors stem from an adult woman who had mild COVID-19 (a few samples of this study predate the infection). Cell type and time point are not known.

The chain links TRBV20-1 to TRBJ2-1; 13 nucleotides agree with TRBD2. The CDR3 has 13 amino acids. The V segment lost 5 bases and the J segment 13 bases; nucleotides outside the gene matches: 8. The germline V gene has CDR1 DFQATT and CDR2 SNEGSKA (reference sequence). The chain's CDR3 is CSADKTSGGVQFF. The CDR3 DNA reads TGCAGTGCTGATAAAACTAGCGGGGGGGTCCAGTTCTTC.

The J gene is TRBJ1-2, the V gene TRBV5-1, with 7 bases fitting TRBD1. The CDR3 has 15 residues. CDR1 and CDR2 (germline): SGHRS, YFSETQ. V dropped 2 bases and J dropped 3; count of bases not matched to a gene: 7. The CDR3 sequence: CASSFHGDRDYGYTF. CDR3 DNA sequence: TGCGCCAGCAGCTTTCATGGAGACAGGGACTATGGCTACACCTTC.

This clonotype was counted a few times. The chain uses TRBV7-8 and TRBJ2-3; 7 bases agree with TRBD2. The V gene's germline CDR1 is SGHVS and CDR2 FQNEAQ. V shed 5 bases and J 0 bases; nucleotides not matched to a gene: 14. CDR3 length: 18 residues. Here the CDR3 DNA reads TGTGCCAGCAGCCCATACCATCGAGCGGGAACTAGCACAGATACGCAGTATTTT. Its translation: CASSPYHRAGTSTDTQYF.

This clonotype was detected only a few times. The CDR3 reads CASSSPNHDEQFF. The CDR3 DNA sequence: TGTGCCAGCAGCTCCCCTAATCATGACGAGCAGTTCTTC. The rearrangement joins TRBV7-9 to TRBJ2-1; D is ambiguous. The CDR3 covers 13 residues. Trimming cost V 4 bases and J 10 bases, with 14 bases left between them. Germline V gene data show CDR1 as SEHNR and CDR2 as FQNEAQ (reference sequence). Complete variable domain (other parts from reference TRBV7-9 and TRBJ2-1): DTGVSQNPRHKITKRGQNVTFRCDPISEHNRLYWYRQTLGQGPEFLTYFQNEAQLEKSRLLSDRFSAERPKGSFSTLEIQRTEQGDSAMYLCASSSPNHDEQFFGPGTRLTVL.

This clonotype was seen a few times. The chain is built from TRBV19 and TRBJ1-5, with TRBD1 identical over 7 bases. Germline V lookup: CDR1 LNHDA, CDR2 SQIVND (reference sequence). Trimming cost V 9 bases and J 2 bases; bases outside gene matches: 16. This CDR3 spans 17 amino acids. Written as DNA, the CDR3 is TGTGCCAGCCATGATCCGGGACAGACTTTTCGCAATCAGCCCCAGCATTTT. As protein: CASHDPGQTFRNQPQHF.

This clonotype has a handful of counts. V usage is TRBV14 and J usage is TRBJ2-1; 10 bases align to TRBD2. Trimming at V came to 1 base and at J to 9 bases, leaving 15 bases not matched to a gene. The length of the CDR3 is 18 residues. Germline V gives CDR1 SGHDN, CDR2 FVKESK. CDR3 coding DNA: TGTGCCAGCAGCCAAGTAGGTGGACTAGCGGTTGTGGGGGGTGAGCAGTTCTTC. It encodes CASSQVGGLAVVGGEQFF.